These T cell receptor beta chains were read from a single sample in a study of cytomegalovirus exposure and HLA in healthy donors. Data came from immunoSEQ multiplex PCR; TCRdb stores just in-frame clones and leaves some out. The table shows fewer than 200,000 clones, with approximately 80% occurring only once. The source material was PBMCs. All receptors come from a woman between 45 and 65 years old in good health and CMV-seropositive. Each CDR3 is given with its conserved first and last residue. A D gene is named only where the DNA matches it firmly. Part of the rows lack a size; the others show once, few, many or a class for expanded clones.

J gene | clone size | D gene | V gene | CDR3 protein | CDR3 DNA
TRBJ2-5 | NA | NA | TRBV11-2 | CASSPRPDDRAVGRETQYF | TGTGCCAGCAGCCCACGCCCCGACGACAGAGCCGTGGGTCGAGAGACCCAGTACTTC
TRBJ2-2 | NA | TRBD2 | TRBV5-4 | CASSPGLAGGRAGELFF | TGTGCCAGCAGCCCGGGACTAGCGGGGGGGCGTGCCGGGGAGCTGTTTTTT
TRBJ1-6 | NA | NA | TRBV15 | CATSRDLGAYSPLHF | TGTGCCACCAGCAGAGATCTCGGTGCCTATTCACCCCTCCACTTT
TRBJ2-1 | NA | NA | TRBV14 | CASSQYSEQFF | TGTGCCAGCAGCCAATACTCTGAGCAGTTCTTC
TRBJ1-2 | once | NA | TRBV28 | CASNQATYGYTF | TGTGCCAGCAATCAGGCGACCTATGGCTACACCTTC
TRBJ2-6 | once | TRBD2 | TRBV29-1 | CSVEFSGSSGANVLTF | TGCAGCGTTGAATTTAGCGGGAGCTCTGGGGCCAACGTCCTGACTTTC
TRBJ2-1 | NA | NA | TRBV7-8 | CASSLASGWNNEQFF | TGTGCCAGCAGCTTAGCGAGCGGGTGGAACAATGAGCAGTTCTTC
TRBJ2-1 | NA | TRBD2 | TRBV2 | CASSSRTSGLYNEQFF | TGTGCCAGCAGTAGTAGGACTAGCGGCTTATACAATGAGCAGTTCTTC
TRBJ1-1 | once | TRBD1 | TRBV19 | CASITDRDVNTEAFF | TGTGCCAGTATTACGGACAGGGATGTGAACACTGAAGCTTTCTTT
TRBJ2-2 | NA | TRBD2 | TRBV27 | CASSLIAGATGELFF | TGTGCCAGCAGTTTAATAGCGGGAGCCACCGGGGAGCTGTTTTTT
TRBJ1-6 | NA | NA | TRBV4-2 | CASSQIRAHVRDNSPLHF | TGTGCCAGCAGCCAAATTAGGGCCCATGTGAGGGATAATTCACCCCTCCACTTT
TRBJ1-3 | NA | NA | TRBV11-3 | CASSLGGSDSGNTIYF | TGTGCCAGCAGCCTGGGAGGGTCGGACTCTGGAAACACCATATATTTT
TRBJ2-7 | NA | NA | TRBV18 | CASSPAQSYEQYF | TGTGCCAGCTCACCGGCCCAGTCCTACGAGCAGTACTTC
TRBJ2-1 | NA | NA | TRBV28 | CASSPGGSQYNEQFF | TGTGCCAGCAGCCCAGGTGGGTCCCAATACAATGAGCAGTTCTTC
TRBJ1-5 | NA | TRBD1 | TRBV5-1 | CASSLGQGTNQPQHF | TGCGCCAGCAGTTTGGGACAGGGGACGAATCAGCCCCAGCATTTT
TRBJ2-2 | NA | TRBD1 | TRBV19 | CASSIRTGETGELFF | TGTGCCAGTAGTATACGGACAGGGGAGACCGGGGAGCTGTTTTTT
TRBJ2-4 | NA | TRBD1 | TRBV10-3 | CAISDRQGAKNIQYF | TGTGCCATCAGTGATAGGCAGGGGGCGAAAAACATTCAGTACTTC
TRBJ1-2 | NA | TRBD1 | TRBV6-5 | CASSYSGTGGVFGYTF | TGTGCCAGCAGTTACTCGGGGACAGGGGGAGTCTTCGGCTACACCTTC
TRBJ1-2 | NA | NA | TRBV5-8 | CASSPLRGTNYGYTF | TGTGCCAGCAGCCCTCTCCGGGGGACTAACTATGGCTACACCTTC
TRBJ2-7 | few | NA | TRBV11-3 | CASSLGGSYEQYF | TGTGCCAGCAGCTTAGGAGGCTCCTACGAGCAGTACTTC
TRBJ1-1 | NA | NA | TRBV6-1 | CASRQGASNTEAFF | TGTGCCAGCAGGCAGGGTGCTTCGAACACTGAAGCTTTCTTT
TRBJ1-4 | NA | TRBD1 | TRBV10-3 | CAISESAMGQATNEKLFF | TGTGCCATCAGTGAGTCAGCAATGGGACAGGCAACTAATGAAAAACTGTTTTTT
TRBJ2-2 | NA | NA | TRBV5-4 | CASSFRTGELFF | TGTGCCAGCAGTTTCCGGACCGGGGAGCTGTTTTTT
TRBJ2-1 | few | TRBD2 | TRBV7-6 | CASSQGTRGNEQFF | TGTGCCAGCAGCCAGGGGACTAGGGGCAATGAGCAGTTCTTC
TRBJ2-1 | NA | TRBD2 | TRBV4-1 | CASSQVGGTSDEQFF | TGCGCCAGCAGCCAAGTGGGCGGGACTAGCGATGAGCAGTTCTTC
TRBJ2-5 | NA | NA | TRBV7-9 | CASTLNSEVKETQYF | TGTGCCAGCACACTTAATTCGGAGGTGAAAGAGACCCAGTACTTC
TRBJ1-1 | NA | TRBD1 | TRBV5-1 | CASSLRTGSDTEAFF | TGCGCCAGCAGCTTACGGACAGGGAGTGACACTGAAGCTTTCTTT
TRBJ2-1 | NA | TRBD2 | TRBV30 | CAWRPSVLAGGSSYNEQFF | TGTGCCTGGCGACCATCAGTGCTAGCGGGAGGATCATCCTACAATGAGCAGTTCTTC
TRBJ2-3 | NA | TRBD2 | TRBV7-9 | CASGTGGSDTQYF | TGTGCCAGCGGAACGGGAGGATCAGATACGCAGTATTTT
TRBJ1-2 | NA | NA | TRBV11-2 | CASSLTDTPLYGYTF | TGTGCCAGCAGCTTAACGGACACCCCGCTCTATGGCTACACCTTC
TRBJ1-2 | NA | TRBD1 | TRBV5-4 | CASSGNRGDGYTF | TGTGCCAGCAGCGGGAACAGGGGGGATGGCTACACCTTC
TRBJ2-5 | few | TRBD2 | TRBV19 | CASSIRGGPETQYF | TGTGCCAGTAGTATACGGGGGGGGCCCGAGACCCAGTACTTC
TRBJ2-3 | NA | TRBD1 | TRBV11-1 | CASSPVDRSGTDTQYF | TGTGCCAGCAGCCCTGTGGACAGGAGCGGCACAGATACGCAGTATTTT
TRBJ2-7 | NA | TRBD1 | TRBV15 | CATSRAPGQGYEQYF | TGTGCCACCAGCAGAGCTCCGGGACAGGGCTACGAGCAGTACTTC
TRBJ2-1 | NA | NA | TRBV29-1 | CSVHTGSSYNEQFF | TGCAGCGTTCATACAGGAAGCTCCTACAATGAGCAGTTCTTC
TRBJ1-2 | NA | TRBD1 | TRBV6-1 | CASSERQGRDGYTF | TGTGCCAGCAGTGAAAGACAGGGACGGGATGGCTACACCTTC
TRBJ2-5 | NA | NA | TRBV6-9 | CASSSGRQETQYF | TGTGCCAGCAGTTCGGGTAGACAAGAGACCCAGTACTTC
TRBJ2-1 | NA | TRBD2 | TRBV2 | CASIYSGSSYNEQFF | TGTGCCAGCATTTATAGCGGGAGCTCCTACAATGAGCAGTTCTTC
TRBJ1-1 | once | NA | TRBV9 | CASSPRPGRGNTEAFF | TGTGCCAGCAGCCCCCGCCCCGGCAGGGGGAACACTGAAGCTTTCTTT
TRBJ1-1 | NA | TRBD1 | TRBV7-2 | CASSFSVQGAGTEAFF | TGTGCCAGCAGCTTTAGCGTACAGGGGGCTGGCACTGAAGCTTTCTTT
TRBJ1-5 | NA | NA | TRBV2 | CASTEVRASVQPQHF | TGTGCCAGCACGGAGGTGAGGGCTTCTGTTCAGCCCCAGCATTTT
TRBJ2-3 | NA | TRBD2 | TRBV5-6 | CASSRGVDTQYF | TGTGCCAGCAGCCGGGGGGTAGATACGCAGTATTTT
TRBJ2-7 | NA | NA | TRBV5-4 | CASSLIGVIPSDGYEQYF | TGTGCCAGCAGCTTGATCGGGGTGATCCCCTCGGACGGCTACGAGCAGTACTTC
TRBJ2-7 | NA | TRBD2 | TRBV27 | CASSLYGTSVGGNEQYF | TGTGCCAGCAGTTTATACGGGACTAGCGTAGGGGGAAACGAGCAGTACTTC
TRBJ2-3 | NA | TRBD2 | TRBV6-1 | CASSQGTSGSTDTQYF | TGTGCCAGCAGTCAAGGGACTAGCGGGAGCACAGATACGCAGTATTTT
TRBJ1-4 | few | TRBD1 | TRBV4-3 | CASSQLGDRGEKLFF | TGCGCCAGCAGCCAACTGGGGGACAGGGGTGAAAAACTGTTTTTT
TRBJ2-7 | NA | TRBD1 | TRBV28 | CASRRTGSTYEQYF | TGTGCCAGCAGGCGGACAGGTTCGACCTACGAGCAGTACTTC
TRBJ2-1 | once | NA | TRBV27 | CASSLSRADLAYNEQFF | TGTGCCAGCAGTTTATCGCGAGCGGACCTTGCCTACAATGAGCAGTTCTTC
TRBJ1-2 | NA | TRBD1 | TRBV27 | CASSSGQGRGGYTF | TGTGCCAGCAGTTCCGGACAGGGGAGAGGCGGCTACACCTTC
TRBJ2-3 | NA | NA | TRBV14 | CASRPSGYTDTQYF | TGTGCCAGCAGACCCTCGGGGTACACAGATACGCAGTATTTT